The entry below describes one TCR beta chain. The CDR3 totals 15 residues. Looked up from germline, CDR1 is SGHTA and CDR2 is FQGNSA. V lost 1 base and J lost 1; bases outside the gene matches: 3. This sample was taken from a study of shared T cell receptors in the human thymus. Profiled with immunoSEQ multiplex PCR; TCRdb holds only in-frame clones, not every one. This sample yields roughly 410,000 clones, of which just under 95% are seen a single time; roughly 0.02% belongs to the top ten. The sample comprised thymocytes. The source of this sequence is a human donor. The chain uses TRBV7-2 and TRBJ2-7; 8 nucleotides agree with TRBD2. The CDR3 DNA sequence: TGTGCCAGCAGCTTAGACCAGCGGGGGTCCTACGAGCAGTACTTC. Amino acids: CASSLDQRGSYEQYF.